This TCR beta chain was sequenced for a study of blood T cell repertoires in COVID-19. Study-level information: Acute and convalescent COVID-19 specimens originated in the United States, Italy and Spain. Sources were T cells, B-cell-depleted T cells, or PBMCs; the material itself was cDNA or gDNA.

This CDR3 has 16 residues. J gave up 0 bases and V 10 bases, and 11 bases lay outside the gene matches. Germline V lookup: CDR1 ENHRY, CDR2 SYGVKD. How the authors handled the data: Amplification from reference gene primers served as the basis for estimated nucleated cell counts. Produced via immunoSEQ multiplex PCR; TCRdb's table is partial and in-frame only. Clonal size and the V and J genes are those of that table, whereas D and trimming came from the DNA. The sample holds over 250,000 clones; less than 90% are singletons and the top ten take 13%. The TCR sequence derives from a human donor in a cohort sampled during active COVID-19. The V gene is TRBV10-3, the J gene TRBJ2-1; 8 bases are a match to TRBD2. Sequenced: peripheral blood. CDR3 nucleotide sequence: TGTGCCACCCTGAAGCCAAGCGGGAGCTCCTACAATGAGCAGTTCTTC. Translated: CATLKPSGSSYNEQFF.